This TCR beta chain appears in the sequencing data of a study of cytomegalovirus exposure and HLA in healthy donors. The PCR had 60 Vbeta and 13 Jbeta primers. TCRdb's table, derived via immunoSEQ multiplex PCR, lists solely in-frame clones and lacks some. This table has tens of thousands of clones, 64% appearing once. This clone was recorded a few times. The sequence was obtained from a human donor in good health. The source material was PBMCs.

The CDR3 nucleotides are TGTGCCAGCAGCCGACAGATACAGGACACCATATATTTT. The encoded protein is CASSRQIQDTIYF. This rearrangement joins TRBV9 to TRBJ1-3; tentative D call: TRBD1 (5 bases). This CDR3 comprises 13 residues. The germline V and J ends were trimmed by 4 bases and 8 bases, with 13 bases remaining between them. The germline V gene encodes CDR1 SGDLS and CDR2 YYNGEE. The full variable domain, with the rest looked up from reference TRBV9 and TRBJ1-3, is DSGVTQTPKHLITATGQRVTLRCSPRSGDLSVYWYQQSLDQGLQFLIQYYNGEERAKGNILERFSAQQFPDLHSELNLSSLELGDSALYFCASSRQIQDTIYFGEGSWLTVV.